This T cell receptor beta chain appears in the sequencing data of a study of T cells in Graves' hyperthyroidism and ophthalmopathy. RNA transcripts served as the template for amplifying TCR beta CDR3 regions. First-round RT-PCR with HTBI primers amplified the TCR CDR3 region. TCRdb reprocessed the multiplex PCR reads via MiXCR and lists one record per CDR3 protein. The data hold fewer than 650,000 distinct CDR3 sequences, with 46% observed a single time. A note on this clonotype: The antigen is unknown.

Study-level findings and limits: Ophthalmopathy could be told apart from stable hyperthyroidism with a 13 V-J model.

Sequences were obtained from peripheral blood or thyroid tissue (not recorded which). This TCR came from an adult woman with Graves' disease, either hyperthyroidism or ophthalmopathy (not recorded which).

The CDR3 DNA reads TGTGCCAGCAGTCGGACTACAGGGAATAATGAAAAACTGTTTTTT. Its protein product is CASSRTTGNNEKLFF. This chain uses TRBV12-3 or TRBV12-4 with TRBJ1-4, with a possible D match to TRBD1 (6 bases). V lost 5 bases, J lost 4 bases, and 14 bases lay in between. The CDR3 is 15 amino acids.